A single sample is the source of the 9 T cell receptor beta chains below, sequenced in a study of blood T cell repertoires in COVID-19. Some clones are missing from TCRdb's copy, which holds only in-frame ones; the method was immunoSEQ multiplex PCR. The sample yields about 300,000 clones, about 91% seen once. Sequenced: peripheral blood. These receptors all stem from a woman in her 30s with COVID-19, enrolled during active disease.

The chain's CDR3 is CASGIKSGGLTTEAFF. CDR3 in DNA: TGTGCTAGTGGGATCAAATCGGGGGGGTTAACTACTGAAGCTTTCTTT. The chain links TRBV12-5 to TRBJ1-1; TRBD1 might be the D (5 bases). Looked up from germline, CDR1 is LGHNT and CDR2 is FRNRAP. The CDR3 runs to 16 residues. Deletions cut 6 bases from V and 5 bases from J, with 22 bases between.

The chain has TRBV24-1 and TRBJ2-7; the match to TRBD1 covers 10 bases. The trim removed 5 bases at V and 6 bases at J, leaving 6 bases unmatched. Germline V gene sequence: CDR1 KGHDR, CDR2 SFDVKD. CDR3 length: 14 amino acids. The CDR3 spells CATSVGTGESEQYF. The CDR3 nucleotides are TGTGCCACCAGTGTAGGGACAGGGGAGTCCGAGCAGTACTTC.

The V and J genes are TRBV9 and TRBJ2-7; the match to TRBD2 covers 7 bases. CDR1 SGDLS and CDR2 YYNGEE come from the germline V gene. The CDR3 contains 15 residues. With 1 base clipped from V and 0 bases from J, the junction kept 4 bases outside the gene matches. The CDR3 reads CASSVRWGGSYEQYF. CDR3 DNA: TGTGCCAGCAGCGTAAGGTGGGGGGGCTCCTACGAGCAGTACTTC. The full variable domain, in which reference TRBV9 and TRBJ2-7 provide the parts outside the CDR3, is DSGVTQTPKHLITATGQRVTLRCSPRSGDLSVYWYQQSLDQGLQFLIQYYNGEERAKGNILERFSAQQFPDLHSELNLSSLELGDSALYFCASSVRWGGSYEQYFGPGTRLTVT.

The chain combines TRBV4-1 with TRBJ2-5, with TRBD2 identical over 12 bases. Germline V CDR1 and CDR2: MGHRA, YSYEKL. J lost 0 bases, V lost 1 base, and 12 bases had no gene match. The CDR3 has 20 residues. In DNA, the CDR3 is TGCGCCAGCAGCCAAGTGGTTCTAGCGGGGGGGCCGGTTAACCAAGAGACCCAGTACTTC. It translates to CASSQVVLAGGPVNQETQYF.

This chain connects TRBV20-1 to TRBJ1-4; D not certain. V dropped 6 bases and J dropped 4 bases, with 6 bases sitting between them. The length of the CDR3 is 11 residues. Per the germline V gene, CDR1 is DFQATT and CDR2 is SNEGSKA (reference sequence). The CDR3 coding sequence is TGCAGTGCCAGGCTTAATGAAAAACTGTTTTTT. It is translated as CSARLNEKLFF.

This chain links TRBV7-9 with TRBJ2-1, with D possibly matching TRBD1 (5 bases). Germline V CDR1 and CDR2: SEHNR, FQNEAQ (reference sequence). The V and J ends lost 3 bases and 8 bases respectively, with 14 bases between them. This CDR3 has 14 amino acids. This chain's CDR3 is CASSFYSGSDEQFF. The CDR3 nucleotides are TGTGCCAGCAGCTTTTATTCAGGGTCCGATGAGCAGTTCTTC.

The chain employs TRBV5-1 and TRBJ1-1, with 9 bases identical to TRBD1. This CDR3 region has 15 residues. Losses at the gene ends were 4 bases for V and 4 bases for J; bases not matched to a gene: 8. Per germline, CDR1 SGHRS and CDR2 YFSETQ. The DNA for the CDR3 is TGCGCCAGCAGCCTGGGACAGGGCTTGGGCACTGAAGCTTTCTTT. Protein: CASSLGQGLGTEAFF.

The chain has TRBV5-4 and TRBJ1-1; TRBD1 matches at 7 bases. Per germline, CDR1 SGHNT and CDR2 YYREEE (reference sequence). The CDR3 extends over 15 amino acids. Trimming took 4 bases from V and 1 from J; bases not matched to a gene: 7. Here the CDR3 DNA reads TGTGCCAGCAGCGTAGGGGGACAGCGGAACACTGAAGCTTTCTTT. This sequence encodes CASSVGGQRNTEAFF.

This clone has just a few counts. The CDR3 nucleotides read TGTGCCAGCAGCCCAGGACAGGCAAACACCGGGGAGCTGTTTTTT. Translating it yields CASSPGQANTGELFF. The chain combines TRBV7-3 with TRBJ2-2; 7 nucleotides agree with TRBD1. Germline V gives CDR1 SGHTA, CDR2 FQGTGA. The J segment lost 2 bases and the V segment lost 5 bases, leaving 5 bases of the junction unmatched. This CDR3 has 15 residues.